The 26 T cell receptor beta chains below all came from one sample that was sequenced in a study of patients and donors after allogeneic stem cell transplantation. TCRdb fed the RT-PCR reads into MiXCR, producing one record per CDR3 protein. The sample has about 960,000 distinct CDR3 sequences; roughly 18% are singletons. Material for sequencing was blood, either unsorted or a sorted T cell fraction (not recorded which). The receptors were gathered from a human donor who was either an allogeneic HSCT recipient or a stem cell or donor lymphocyte infusion donor (not recorded which). It is not recorded whose cells these are; they may come from a transplant donor.

This clonotype was seen a few times. The chain uses TRBV6-1 and TRBJ2-3; no clear D gene. From germline, CDR1 is MNHNS and CDR2 SASEGT. V was trimmed by 6 bases and J by 0 bases, leaving 16 bases between them. This CDR3 region has 16 residues. The CDR3: CASRPGPIGSTDTQYF. Here the CDR3 DNA reads TGTGCCAGCAGGCCCGGGCCCATAGGTAGCACAGATACGCAGTATTTT.

This clonotype was found once. V gene TRBV30 combines with J gene TRBJ2-7; maybe TRBD2 (5 bases). V shed 5 bases and J shed 6 bases, with 11 bases lying between them. This CDR3 is built from 11 residues. Germline lookup yields CDR1 GTSNPN and CDR2 SVGIG (reference sequence). CDR3 amino acids: CAWVLASEQYF. The CDR3 region has the DNA TGTGCCTGGGTTCTAGCATCCGAGCAGTACTTC. The variable domain in full, completed from reference TRBV30 and TRBJ2-7, reads SQTIHQWPATLVQPVGSPLSLECTVEGTSNPNLYWYRQAAGRGLQLLFYSVGIGQISSEVPQNLSASRPQDRQFILSSKKLLLSDSGFYLCAWVLASEQYFGPGTRLTVT.

This clonotype was counted between two and nine times. The genes are TRBV20-1 and TRBJ2-7; D perhaps matches TRBD1 (5 bases). Germline V CDR1 and CDR2: DFQATT, SNEGSKA (reference sequence). V lost 1 base and J 4 bases, leaving 11 bases between the germline ends. The CDR3 covers 13 residues. CDR3 sequence (DNA): TGCAGTGCTAGAGTTCGGACAACATACGAGCAGTACTTC. Encoded protein: CSARVRTTYEQYF.

Note on this clonotype: The junction does not match germline at one end; this may be a read error. This rearrangement joins TRBV7-8 to TRBJ1-6; D unclear. The CDR3 spans 14 residues. Germline-derived CDR1 and CDR2 are SGHVS and FQNEAQ. The CDR3 here is CASSLGGYDSPLHF. CDR3 DNA: TGTGCCAGCAGCTTAGGAGGCTATGATTCACCCCTCCACTTT.

The V gene is TRBV20-1, the J gene TRBJ2-7, with 7 bases that match TRBD2. The CDR3 runs to 15 residues. Germline-derived CDR1 and CDR2 are DFQATT and SNEGSKA (reference sequence). Trimming took 2 bases from V and 7 from J; bases not matched to a gene: 14. For the CDR3, the DNA is TGCAGTGCTAGATTCAATCAGCGGGGCGGCTGGGAGCAGTACTTC. This translates into CSARFNQRGGWEQYF.

This clonotype was detected a few times. The rearrangement uses TRBV15 and TRBJ2-1; 9 bases align to TRBD2. The CDR3 spans 16 residues. Germline V lookup: CDR1 LNHNV, CDR2 YYDKDF (reference sequence). V was pared by 0 bases and J by 11 bases, with 11 bases of the junction left unmatched. The CDR3 bases are TGTGCCACCAGCAGAGATTTCCAGCTAGCGGGGAGGCAGCAGTTCTTC. It codes for CATSRDFQLAGRQQFF.

The chain couples TRBV4-2 to TRBJ2-1; weak D call: TRBD2 (5 bases). The V end lost 2 bases, the J end lost 6 bases, and 14 bases lay between the germline ends. Germline CDR1 is LGHNA and CDR2 is YNFKEQ. The CDR3 has 15 amino acids. This CDR3 is CASSQFFGEGNEQFF. CDR3 nucleotides: TGTGCCAGCAGCCAATTTTTCGGGGAAGGCAATGAGCAGTTCTTC.

The V and J genes are TRBV6-1 and TRBJ1-2, with 8 positions matching TRBD1. The ends lost 5 bases at V and 4 bases at J; junction bases unmatched: 9. The CDR3 is 15 amino acids. Germline lookup yields CDR1 MNHNS and CDR2 SASEGT. CDR3 DNA: TGTGCCAGCAGTAGTATATCCGGGACAGGCTATGGCTACACCTTC. This translates into CASSSISGTGYGYTF.

The gene calls are TRBV4-2 and TRBJ2-3, with D tentatively TRBD1 or TRBD2 (5 bases each). The germline V and J ends were trimmed by 0 bases and 6 bases, with 16 bases remaining between them. Looked up from germline, CDR1 is LGHNA and CDR2 is YNFKEQ. The CDR3 length is 16 residues. CDR3: CASSQETGPSADTQYF. The CDR3 DNA is TGTGCCAGCAGCCAAGAAACGGGACCCTCCGCCGATACGCAGTATTTT.

The chain employs TRBV5-6 and TRBJ2-7; 7 positions agree with TRBD2. The CDR3 runs 14 residues. Germline CDR1 is SGHDT and CDR2 is YYEEEE. Trimming cost V 4 bases and J 3 bases; bases outside gene matches: 7. This CDR3 reads CASSNRDYIYEQYF. The CDR3 DNA is TGTGCCAGCAGCAACCGGGACTACATCTACGAGCAGTACTTC. The entire variable domain, with the rest obtained from reference TRBV5-6 and TRBJ2-7, is as follows: DAGVTQSPTHLIKTRGQQVTLRCSPKSGHDTVSWYQQALGQGPQFIFQYYEEEERQRGNFPDRFSGHQFPNYSSELNVNALLLGDSALYLCASSNRDYIYEQYFGPGTRLTVT.

The V gene is TRBV19, the J gene TRBJ2-7; 8 nucleotides line up with TRBD1. V lost 6 bases to trimming and J lost 7 bases; unmatched junction nucleotides: 11. The CDR3 contains 14 residues. CDR1 is LNHDA and CDR2 is SQIVND in the germline V gene (reference sequence). As DNA, the CDR3 is TGTGCCAGTAGAAGGACAGGGTTGGGGATGGAGCAGTACTTC. It yields the protein CASRRTGLGMEQYF.

This clonotype was picked up a small number of times. The chain carries TRBV5-5 and TRBJ1-2; D is unclear. Germline V lookup: CDR1 SGHKS, CDR2 YYEKEE (reference sequence). The V and J ends lost 1 base and 6 bases respectively, with 7 bases between them. This CDR3 spans 12 amino acids. This chain's CDR3 is CASSLSEDGYTF. For the CDR3, the DNA is TGTGCCAGCAGCTTGTCTGAGGATGGCTACACCTTC.

This clonotype was detected only a few times. The chain couples TRBV29-1 to TRBJ2-5; 7 bases fit TRBD1. The CDR3 consists of 14 residues. After removal of 7 bases from V and 2 bases from J, the junction contained 10 bases not matched to a gene. The germline gives CDR1 SQVTM, CDR2 ANQGSEA. In nucleotides, the CDR3 is TGCAGCGCCACCCAGATGGGACAGCAAGAGACCCAGTACTTC. Amino acids: CSATQMGQQETQYF.

This clonotype was seen only a few times. The chain employs TRBV29-1 and TRBJ1-5; 10 nucleotides line up with TRBD1. This CDR3 comprises 13 residues. V shed 7 bases and J 9 bases; nucleotides not matched to a gene: 9. Germline loops: CDR1 SQVTM, CDR2 ANQGSEA. DNA for the CDR3: TGCAGCGCCTCGACAGGGGGCGAGGGGCCCCAGCATTTT. It encodes CSASTGGEGPQHF.

This chain joins TRBV14 and TRBJ1-4, with D maybe TRBD1 (5 bases). From germline, CDR1 is SGHDN and CDR2 FVKESK. This CDR3 is 17 amino acids long. Deletions cut 2 bases from V and 8 bases from J, with 21 bases between. The CDR3 coding sequence is TGTGCCAGCAGCCAACTGACCCCGAGAAGGGGTGGGGAAAAACTGTTTTTT. This encodes CASSQLTPRRGGEKLFF.

The chain joins TRBV7-6 to TRBJ1-2; a possible D gene is TRBD1 (5 bases). This CDR3 contains 15 residues. Per the germline V gene, CDR1 is SGHVS and CDR2 is FNYEAQ. V lost 1 base and J lost 0, with 9 bases in between. The CDR3 sequence is CASSLDTGSNYGYTF. CDR3 DNA sequence: TGTGCCAGCAGCTTAGATACAGGTTCTAACTATGGCTACACCTTC. Full variable domain (rest looked up from reference TRBV7-6 and TRBJ1-2): GAGVSQSPRYKVTKRGQDVALRCDPISGHVSLYWYRQALGQGPEFLTYFNYEAQQDKSGLPNDRFSAERPEGSISTLTIQRTEQRDSAMYRCASSLDTGSNYGYTFGSGTRLTVV.

The chain combines TRBV20-1 with TRBJ2-4; D may be TRBD1 or TRBD2 (6 bases each). The CDR3 runs to 14 residues. CDR1 DFQATT and CDR2 SNEGSKA come from the germline V gene (reference sequence). V lost 1 base and J 7 bases, leaving 14 bases between the germline ends. CDR3 loop: CSARGAGQWNIQYF. The CDR3 DNA sequence: TGCAGTGCTAGAGGCGCGGGACAATGGAACATTCAGTACTTC.

This clonotype was seen only a few times. The rearrangement uses TRBV30 and TRBJ2-7; maybe TRBD1 (5 bases). Germline V gives CDR1 GTSNPN, CDR2 SVGIG (reference sequence). V was cut by 5 bases and J by 2 bases, with 10 bases left in between. CDR3 size: 12 residues. The CDR3 coding sequence is TGTGCCTGGGACAGACCACCCTACGAGCAGTACTTC. It translates to CAWDRPPYEQYF.

In this sample, this clonotype turned up a few times. This sequence joins TRBV20-1 and TRBJ2-1, with 9 bases that match TRBD2. CDR1 and CDR2 from the germline V gene are DFQATT and SNEGSKA (reference sequence). This CDR3 region has 13 residues. The CDR3 DNA reads TGCAGAGTAGTAGCGGGGGAATACAATGAGCAGTTCTTC. Translating gives CRVVAGEYNEQFF.

The chain's CDR3 is CASSPTRLNEKLFF. CDR3 DNA: TGCGCCAGCAGCCCGACCCGCCTTAATGAAAAACTGTTTTTT. V and J are TRBV4-3 and TRBJ1-4; D ambiguous. V lost 4 bases to trimming and J lost 4 bases, with 10 bases between them. The germline V gene has CDR1 LGHNA and CDR2 YSLEER. This CDR3 has 14 residues.

This clonotype was seen a few times. V and J are TRBV21-1 and TRBJ2-3; the D call in the table, TRBD1, was not verified against the DNA. TRBV21-1 is an annotated pseudogene. The CDR3 spans 15 residues. Here the CDR3 DNA reads TGTGCCAGCAGCAATCGCGGGGGGAGCCAATATACGCAGTATTTT. It is translated as CASSNRGGSQYTQYF.

This clonotype showed up just a few times. This chain links TRBV7-9 with TRBJ2-1; D remains ambiguous. The CDR3 length is 11 residues. V was shortened by 5 bases and J by 8 bases, with 7 bases between the two germline ends. CDR1 is SEHNR and CDR2 is FQNEAQ in the germline V gene (reference sequence). DNA of the CDR3: TGTGCCAGCAGCAAGATGGATGAGCAGTTCTTC. It codes for CASSKMDEQFF. The entire variable domain, with the rest obtained from reference TRBV7-9 and TRBJ2-1, is as follows: DTGVSQNPRHKITKRGQNVTFRCDPISEHNRLYWYRQTLGQGPEFLTYFQNEAQLEKSRLLSDRFSAERPKGSFSTLEIQRTEQGDSAMYLCASSKMDEQFFGPGTRLTVL.

The rearrangement joins TRBV14 to TRBJ2-3, with TRBD2 as a possible D gene (5 bases). Trimming shortened V by 4 bases and J by 2 bases, and 13 bases separated the two germline ends. The CDR3 loop spans 15 amino acids. Germline V gene data show CDR1 as SGHDN and CDR2 as FVKESK. The CDR3 DNA is TGTGCCAGCAGCCGACTAACGGATATCACAGATACGCAGTATTTT. Translating it yields CASSRLTDITDTQYF.

The chain employs TRBV12-3 or TRBV12-4 and TRBJ1-5; D gene uncertain. V was shortened by 3 bases and J by 3 bases, with 9 bases between the two germline ends. This CDR3 contains 14 residues. The CDR3 DNA is TGTGCCAGCAGTTTTAACCTCTACAATCAGCCCCAGCATTTT. This encodes CASSFNLYNQPQHF.

The chain links TRBV7-8 to TRBJ1-1, with 8 positions matching TRBD1. This CDR3 has 18 amino acids. From germline, CDR1 is SGHVS and CDR2 FQNEAQ. J lost 0 bases, V lost 2 bases, and 11 bases had no gene match. The CDR3 here is CASSLSGRGRRVNTEAFF. The CDR3 nucleotides are TGTGCCAGCAGCTTATCTGGCAGGGGGCGACGGGTGAACACTGAAGCTTTCTTT.

The J gene is TRBJ2-7, the V gene TRBV20-1, with D maybe TRBD2 (6 bases). CDR3 size: 17 residues. V was cut by 1 base and J by 3 bases, with 22 bases left in between. CDR1 and CDR2 (germline): DFQATT, SNEGSKA (reference sequence). CDR3 protein: CSARVSRSGGVLYEQYF. The CDR3 DNA reads as TGCAGTGCTAGAGTGTCTAGGTCCGGAGGGGTTCTCTACGAGCAGTACTTC.